This is a list of T cell receptor beta chains from one sample in a study of cytomegalovirus exposure and HLA in healthy donors. Sequencing was performed with immunoSEQ multiplex PCR; in TCRdb, only in-frame clones are kept and a portion is missing. The sample lists over 100,000 clones, around four fifths occurring once. Sequencing was done on a sample of PBMCs. The receptors come from a woman between 45 and 65 years old in good health and CMV-seropositive. Each CDR3 is given with its conserved first and last residue. A D gene is named only where the DNA matches it firmly. Only some rows state a clone size, as once, few, many or a class for expanded clones.

NA	NA	TRBV7-2	TRBJ2-3	TGTGCCAGCAGCTTACAGGGTTATGGAGATACGCAGTATTTT	CASSLQGYGDTQYF
NA	TRBD1	TRBV29-1	TRBJ2-7	TGCAGCGTTAGTACCGGGACAGTTACCTACGAGCAGTACTTC	CSVSTGTVTYEQYF
NA	TRBD1	TRBV5-5	TRBJ2-7	TGTGCCAGCAGCATTGAGGGCAGGGGGCCCTACGAGCAGTACTTC	CASSIEGRGPYEQYF
few	NA	TRBV6-6	TRBJ1-1	TGTGCCAGCAGTTATCAGGGAGGGAACACTGAAGCTTTCTTT	CASSYQGGNTEAFF
few	NA	TRBV19	TRBJ1-1	TGTGCCAGTAGACAGAACACTGAAGCTTTCTTT	CASRQNTEAFF
NA	NA	TRBV9	TRBJ2-3	TGTGCCAGCAGCGTATACGAGGGAGGAGGGAAAGATACGCAGTATTTT	CASSVYEGGGKDTQYF
few	TRBD1	TRBV4-1	TRBJ1-5	TGCGCCAGCAGCCAAGTGCCGACAGGGGGACAGCCCCAGCATTTT	CASSQVPTGGQPQHF
NA	TRBD2	TRBV7-9	TRBJ2-1	TGTGCCAGCAGCCCCCGGGGGGGGCTTGGGAATGAGCAGTTCTTC	CASSPRGGLGNEQFF
NA	TRBD2	TRBV19	TRBJ2-3	TGTGCCAGTAGTAATAGCGGGAAGGGCAGCACAGATACGCAGTATTTT	CASSNSGKGSTDTQYF
NA	NA	TRBV7-9	TRBJ1-2	TGTGCCAGCAGCGTCACCGGGGTCTCTTATGGCTACACCTTC	CASSVTGVSYGYTF
NA	NA	TRBV4-1	TRBJ1-5	TGCGCCAGCAGCCAAGAGTTTACAGATAATCAGCCCCAGCATTTT	CASSQEFTDNQPQHF
NA	NA	TRBV10-3	TRBJ1-4	TGTGCCATCAGTGAGTCGACGGGGGAAAAACTGTTTTTT	CAISESTGEKLFF
NA	TRBD1	TRBV4-2	TRBJ1-6	TGTGCCAGCAGCCAAGGCGACAGGGTAACAAATTCACCCCTCCACTTT	CASSQGDRVTNSPLHF
NA	TRBD2	TRBV5-1	TRBJ2-2	TGCGCCAGCAGCCCCGGGACTAGCGGGAGAGGCACCGGGGAGCTGTTTTTT	CASSPGTSGRGTGELFF
few	NA	TRBV19	TRBJ2-5	TGTGCCAGTAGTATGAGGGCCGAAGAGACCCAGTACTTC	CASSMRAEETQYF
NA	TRBD2	TRBV11-2	TRBJ2-1	TGTGCCAGCAGCTTAAACGGGGGGGCCTACAATGAGCAGTTCTTC	CASSLNGGAYNEQFF
few	NA	TRBV7-9	TRBJ1-2	TGTGCCAGCAGCTTGATAGATGGCTACACCTTC	CASSLIDGYTF
NA	NA	TRBV4-3	TRBJ2-3	TGCGCCAGCAGCCCACGGGGGGCTAGCCCCACAGATACGCAGTATTTT	CASSPRGASPTDTQYF
NA	NA	TRBV7-2	TRBJ1-5	TGTGCCAGCAGCCCCCGGGGAGGAACTCAGCCCCAGCATTTT	CASSPRGGTQPQHF
NA	TRBD1	TRBV5-1	TRBJ1-2	TGCGCCAGCAGTCCTCAGGGGGCGAATGGCTACACCTTC	CASSPQGANGYTF
few	NA	TRBV18	TRBJ2-1	TGTGCCAGCTCATCACAATCCCGGAGCTCCTACAATGAGCAGTTCTTC	CASSSQSRSSYNEQFF
NA	TRBD1	TRBV7-9	TRBJ2-1	TGTGCCAGCAGCTTAGGTTTCCGGGACAGGGCGGGTAATGAGCAGTTCTTC	CASSLGFRDRAGNEQFF
NA	NA	TRBV27	TRBJ2-7	TGTGCCAGCACCTGGGGAGGACGTATGGCCCTGAACGAGCAGTACTTC	CASTWGGRMALNEQYF
NA	NA	TRBV7-2	TRBJ2-5	TGTGCCAGCAGCTTAACTTTGACATATAGGGAGACCCAGTACTTC	CASSLTLTYRETQYF
few	TRBD1	TRBV23-1	TRBJ2-5	TGCGCCAGCAGTCGCACCGGGACAGATGAAGAGACCCAGTACTTC	CASSRTGTDEETQYF
NA	NA	TRBV5-4	TRBJ2-2	TGTGCCAGCAGCTCGACGGGCCGTAGGGGGACCGGGGAGCTGTTTTTT	CASSSTGRRGTGELFF
NA	NA	TRBV9	TRBJ1-1	TGTGCCAGCAGCGTAGCTGGCGGGGACACTGAAGCTTTCTTT	CASSVAGGDTEAFF